Below, one T cell receptor (beta chain) is given with its context. Its antigen remains undetermined. Per-base qualities were not stored, and no clone one base away is much larger. The entry originates in a study of cytomegalovirus exposure and HLA in healthy donors (dated by TCRdb to about 2017). Background for the entire study: According to an earlier analysis of 450 to 650 of the donors, 200 million or so T cells yielded 95 million to 140 million unique TCR beta sequences and approximately 280 Gb of sequence data. An early release covering over 500 HLA-typed donors comprised about 310 gigabases of sequencing data and some 79 million unique TCR sequences. Of the approximately 400 genotyped donors, around 81% fell in the genetic ancestry cluster associated with self-reported Caucasian donors. The study aimed to test whether cataloging public T cell receptors could reveal signatures of past pathogen exposure. The T cell repertoires of around 670 subjects were profiled by immunosequencing and related to cytomegalovirus serostatus. Besides the first cohort of about 730 subjects, a separate validation cohort made up of roughly 130 different subjects was used. High-throughput TCR immunosequencing, statistical association of individual TCRs with disease status, and machine learning were combined to predict cytomegalovirus infection status. A later analysis re-analyzed previously published TCR beta repertoires from 666 donors and added high-resolution HLA genotyping to study TCR occurrence patterns. In the later analysis, no new phenotypic data were used to find candidate immune exposures; instead, reliance was placed on TCR beta sequences and their occurrence across donors. To decide whether each TCR beta V gene segment behaved as functional or pseudogenic, an earlier analysis of some 600 of the donors relied on high-throughput TCR beta sequencing. Donor age, sex, ethnicity and CMV serostatus were collected together with the repertoire data. In a later genetic analysis, genome-wide SNP genotypes for about 55% of the roughly 700 donors were used, and that subset was treated as a discovery cohort. All discovery cohort repertoires had been generated on a single sequencing platform. HLA typing covered class I and class II loci at four-digit resolution. The number of typed donors differed by locus: about 620-630 for A, B, C, DRB1 and DQB1; some 540 for DQA1; over 600 for DPA1; and about 470 for DPB1. Four or five DR-DQ haplotypes were handled as single units for association and clustering because linkage in the cohort was strong. Across 300 to 400 genotyped donors of the cohort, an average of approximately 240,000 unique TCR beta nucleotide sequences per donor were sequenced, and approximately 17% of those sequences were non-productive. The paper as a whole reports these results and caveats: Linkage disequilibrium might explain the correlated functional status among segregating V segments, but an unknown experimental factor could not be excluded. The authors suggested that the approach could potentially be extended to other disease states and immunological phenotypes. Only TCR beta chains were sequenced in this cohort, and the absence of alpha or paired-chain data limited detectable features. The study gave a list of 150 to 200 TCR beta chains associated with cytomegalovirus. Specific HLA alleles were associated with over 15,000 TCR beta sequences at a false discovery rate of 0.05 in a later analysis. Roughly uniform sequencing depth across donors was assumed in presence/absence analyses, although this assumption may not hold. HLA typing was unavailable for some donors at each locus, so association tests used only the typed subset. In a later genetic analysis, fewer N-insertions in productive TCRs were reported among donors in an Asian-associated ancestry cluster than the roughly 640-donor mean. An association between a missense DCLRE1C variant and V-gene and J-gene trimming of TCR beta chains was found in a later genetic analysis and replicated in an independent cohort. The classifier was reported to diagnose cytomegalovirus status with high specificity and sensitivity in both the original cohort and the validation cohort. In a later analysis, HLA-associated TCR beta chains were found to be more clonally expanded and to have lower generation probabilities than equally common non-associated chains. When HLA alleles, especially DR and DQ, strongly co-occurred, TCR associations were difficult to assign to individual alleles. Broadly in line with IMGT annotations, most TCR beta V segments showed up in productive rearrangements about 87% or about 30% of the time in an earlier analysis of several hundred of the donors. A later analysis reported that several top co-occurrence clusters appeared linked to parvovirus B19, influenza, CMV and Epstein-Barr virus. Across donors, most TCR sequences were observed very rarely, whereas some public TCRs were present in many individuals. In a later analysis, the rate of TCR association differed among HLA loci, with DRB1 alleles having the most associated TCRs and HLA-C alleles having the fewest. Most CMV-associated TCR beta chains appeared to be HLA-restricted in a later analysis, and the HLA associations seemed to be driven largely by CMV exposure. Seventeen rarely observed V segments, including chromosome 9 orphons, were excluded from the earlier analysis of about 610 of the donors because counts were too low. A few of the identified cytomegalovirus-associated TCR beta chains were confirmed in vitro to be specific for cytomegalovirus antigens. A further reported finding was that TCR beta sequences accurately predicted the HLA-A and HLA-B alleles for most subjects in the first cohort. CMV serostatus was the only immune exposure information available for the cohort. A cluster of highly shared sequence variants was judged likely to be a technical artifact of the sequencing pipeline.

The cohort comprised some 700 healthy bone marrow donors. At the time of sampling, every cohort member was nominally healthy, though immune exposures that went unrecorded were likely present. The donor tested CMV seronegative, placing the donor among the 350 to 400 seronegative members of the cohort. Every donor gave a peripheral blood sample, and the peripheral blood mononuclear cells from that sample were used for TCR beta sequencing. Genomic DNA was extracted from the blood cell samples with the Qiagen DNeasy Blood Extraction Kit. The library came from the immunoSEQ multiplex PCR assay. For the multiplex PCR, a mixture combining 60 forward primers for TCR Vbeta segments and 13 reverse primers for TCR Jbeta segments was used. Amplification of the CDR3 region of rearranged TCR beta genes was performed with a multiplex PCR assay on genomic DNA. On the Illumina HiSeq System, the amplified TCR beta libraries were sequenced as 87-base-pair reads. The authors processed their data as follows. A later analysis counted about 80 million unique TCR beta chains across the 650 to 800 repertoires, and some 11 million of these chains were shared by at least two donors. Raw reads were error-corrected and collapsed into unique sequences with a nearest-neighbor algorithm that merged closely related sequences to remove PCR and sequencing errors. To assign V, D and J gene segments, CDR3 sequences were aligned to IMGT reference sequences. For a sequence to be retained, a match of at least six nucleotides to both a V gene segment and a J gene segment was required. A rearrangement was called productive if the CDR3 had no stop codons and remained in frame with V and J, and every other rearrangement was called non-productive. Following IMGT convention, CDR3 was defined as the stretch from the second conserved V-encoded cysteine to the conserved J-encoded phenylalanine. The earlier analysis of about 640 of the donors excluded any sequence lacking an unambiguous match to a single V gene segment. An earlier analysis of several hundred of the donors called V segments functional above 56.7% productive rearrangements and segregating when the between-donor standard deviation exceeded 5%. A statistical classification framework was built to diagnose cytomegalovirus status from the catalog of TCR beta chain sequences. A later analysis assigned V and J genes by comparing TCR nucleotide sequences with IMGT/GENE-DB human TR gene sequences. A later analysis assigned CDR3 sequences and most-parsimonious VDJ recombination scenarios with the TCRdist pipeline. In a later analysis, each TCR beta chain was defined by its CDR3 amino acid sequence together with its V-gene family, and reads without a unique V-gene family were excluded. To address suspected cross-contamination and a sequencing artifact, a later analysis removed 450 to 700 highly shared, low-generation-probability nucleotide sequences. In a later analysis, a clonal expansion index was calculated for each public chain from normalized within-repertoire ranks of inferred template counts. A later analysis computed generation probabilities with a VDJ recombination model fitted to out-of-frame rearrangements, and checked the results against IGoR. Hypergeometric tests were used in a later analysis to score TCR-TCR, TCR-HLA and TCR-CMV co-occurrence, with a repertoire-size bias correction applied to the TCR pairs. In a later analysis, false discovery rates were estimated by permuting HLA or CMV assignments 20 times. A later analysis grouped co-occurring TCRs with DBSCAN, adding TCRdist sequence similarity when clustering within HLA-allele-positive subsets. Repertoires with fewer than 30,000 or more than 120,000 public chains, plus five repertoires with anomalous nucleotide sharing, were excluded from co-occurrence clustering. Held by TCRdb, this immuneACCESS table contains in-frame sequences only and omits some clones. Under half of the omission traces to an unresolved V gene where checked; the cause of the rest is unknown. That table furnishes V, J and clone size, whereas the DNA furnished D and trimming. The sample has around 91,000 clones on record, roughly 84% of them singletons. The top ten clonotypes cover about 2% of the sample.

The receptor comes from a man younger than 35 in good health and CMV-seronegative. Sequencing was done on a sample of PBMCs.

The CDR3 loop reads CASTKGTSTNQPQHF. At the DNA level, the sequence is TGTGCCAGCACCAAGGGGACAAGTACCAATCAGCCCCAGCATTTT. The rearranged chain carries TRBV7-9 and TRBJ1-5; TRBD1 could be the D gene, as 6 bases match. Taken from the germline V gene (reference sequence), the CDR1 and CDR2 loops are SEHNR and FQNEAQ. Trimming removed 7 bases from V and 3 bases from J, leaving 16 bases between the germline ends. Including cysteine and phenylalanine, the CDR3 has 15 amino acids. Of the read, only the CDR3 DNA is kept; its 45 bases are in frame from base 1.